Following are 17 T cell receptor beta chains from one sample sequenced in a study of PD-L1 blockade in urothelial cancer. Using immunoSEQ multiplex PCR, the repertoire was profiled, and TCRdb retains in-frame clones only, with some absent. The sample carries 15,000 or so clones, over 75% recorded once. The material was PBMCs, obtained around atezolizumab (anti-PD-L1) treatment. The receptors shown here come from a man between 65 and 85 years old with urothelial cancer.

The chain links TRBV15 to TRBJ2-3, with a possible D match to TRBD1 (5 bases). Germline values: CDR1 LNHNV, CDR2 YYDKDF (reference sequence). The CDR3 consists of 17 residues. The V end lost 3 bases, the J end lost 0 bases, and 16 bases lay between the germline ends. The CDR3 reads CATSRSTIRASTDTQYF. The DNA for the CDR3 is TGTGCCACCAGCAGGTCTACCATCAGGGCTAGCACAGATACGCAGTATTTT.

The genes are TRBV11-2 and TRBJ1-3; 9 positions match TRBD1. The CDR3 is 19 amino acids. The V gene's germline CDR1 is SGHAT and CDR2 FQNNGV. V dropped 5 bases and J dropped 4; count of bases not matched to a gene: 18. In DNA form, the CDR3 reads TGTGCCAGCAGCAACGCCCTCGGGTGGGACAGGGATTCCGGAAACACCATATATTTT. Amino acid sequence: CASSNALGWDRDSGNTIYF. Full variable domain (missing parts from reference TRBV11-2 and TRBJ1-3): EAGVAQSPRYKIIEKRQSVAFWCNPISGHATLYWYQQILGQGPKLLIQFQNNGVVDDSQLPKDRFSAERLKGVDSTLKIQPAKLEDSAVYLCASSNALGWDRDSGNTIYFGEGSWLTVV.

This clone was recorded once. The chain combines TRBV19 with TRBJ1-2; D unresolved. There are 14 residues in the CDR3. Per the germline V gene, CDR1 is LNHDA and CDR2 is SQIVND (reference sequence). V was pared by 4 bases and J by 0 bases, with 9 bases between. The CDR3 DNA follows: TGTGCCAGTAGTACCCAGGTTGCTAACTATGGCTACACCTTC. Translation: CASSTQVANYGYTF.

The chain combines TRBV5-6 with TRBJ2-3, with 12 positions matching TRBD2. The germline gives CDR1 SGHDT, CDR2 YYEEEE. The CDR3 extends over 18 amino acids. The J segment lost 2 bases and the V segment lost 5 bases, leaving 12 bases of the junction unmatched. The DNA of the CDR3 is TGTGCCAGCAGTCTTTATCGGACTAGCGGGGAATTCACAGATACGCAGTATTTT. It is translated as CASSLYRTSGEFTDTQYF.

This chain uses TRBV4-1 with TRBJ2-3; possibly TRBD2 for D (6 bases). The CDR3 has 14 residues. The V and J ends lost 4 bases and 2 bases respectively, with 10 bases between them. CDR1 and CDR2 (germline): MGHRA, YSYEKL. The CDR3 loop reads CASSLSGHTDTQYF. As DNA, the CDR3 is TGCGCCAGCAGCCTGAGCGGGCACACAGATACGCAGTATTTT.

The chain carries TRBV5-1 and TRBJ2-5, with 7 nucleotides matching TRBD2. This CDR3 is 15 amino acids long. The V and J ends lost 4 bases and 2 bases, in that order; junction bases with no gene match: 8. The germline V gene encodes CDR1 SGHRS and CDR2 YFSETQ. CDR3 residues: CASSINRGLQETQYF. The CDR3 region has the DNA TGCGCCAGCAGCATCAACCGGGGACTACAAGAGACCCAGTACTTC.

The chain recombines TRBV19 with TRBJ1-2, with a tentative D call TRBD1 (5 bases). CDR3 length: 13 amino acids. From germline, CDR1 is LNHDA and CDR2 SQIVND (reference sequence). Trimming cost V 7 bases and J 5 bases, with 14 bases left between them. CDR3 region: CASMRGLGYGYTF. The DNA of the CDR3 is TGTGCCAGTATGAGGGGACTGGGGTATGGCTACACCTTC.

The chain links TRBV18 to TRBJ1-1, with 8 nucleotides matching TRBD1. The germline V gene has CDR1 KGHSH and CDR2 LQKENI. V shed 6 bases and J 4 bases; nucleotides not matched to a gene: 10. The CDR3 covers 15 residues. The CDR3 DNA reads as TGTGCCAGCTCCGCGACAGGGGTTGTTAGCACTGAAGCTTTCTTT. It is translated as CASSATGVVSTEAFF. The variable domain in full, completed from reference TRBV18 and TRBJ1-1, reads NAGVMQNPRHLVRRRGQEARLRCSPMKGHSHVYWYRQLPEEGLKFMVYLQKENIIDESGMPKERFSAEFPKEGPSILRIQQVVRGDSAAYFCASSATGVVSTEAFFGQGTRLTVV.

The J gene is TRBJ1-2, the V gene TRBV7-9, with D possibly matching TRBD1 (5 bases). The CDR3 has 11 amino acids. Between the trimmed V and J ends, which lost 6 bases and 5 bases, there was a span of 7 bases. Germline loops: CDR1 SEHNR, CDR2 FQNEAQ (reference sequence). In nucleotides, the CDR3 is TGTGCCAGCAGTCGGGGGTATGGCTACACCTTC. Residues: CASSRGYGYTF. Full variable domain (remainder filled in from reference TRBV7-9 and TRBJ1-2): DTGVSQNPRHKITKRGQNVTFRCDPISEHNRLYWYRQTLGQGPEFLTYFQNEAQLEKSRLLSDRFSAERPKGSFSTLEIQRTEQGDSAMYLCASSRGYGYTFGSGTRLTVV.

The chain couples TRBV7-2 to TRBJ2-7; the D is unclear. This CDR3 has 14 residues. The germline V gene encodes CDR1 SGHTA and CDR2 FQGNSA. With 7 bases removed from V and 0 bases from J, the gap between germline ends came to 13 bases. The CDR3 reads CASTPASTSYEQYF. The CDR3 nucleotides read TGTGCCAGCACCCCAGCTAGTACCTCCTACGAGCAGTACTTC.

The V and J genes are TRBV7-6 and TRBJ2-1; the match to TRBD2 covers 8 bases. With V trimmed by 0 bases and J by 7 bases, 8 bases remained unmatched. Per the germline V gene, CDR1 is SGHVS and CDR2 is FNYEAQ. CDR3 length: 16 residues. CDR3 amino acids: CASSLALSGGLNEQFF. The CDR3 DNA reads as TGTGCCAGCAGCTTAGCGCTTTCGGGGGGGCTGAATGAGCAGTTCTTC.

This clone was observed a handful of times. The V and J genes are TRBV30 and TRBJ1-1; the match to TRBD1 covers 8 bases. Unmatched junction bases numbered 12, after V lost 4 bases and J lost 11 bases. CDR1 and CDR2 from the germline V gene are GTSNPN and SVGIG (reference sequence). The CDR3 totals 13 residues. The CDR3 sequence: CAWMNRGSVLAFF. In DNA, the CDR3 is TGTGCCTGGATGAACAGGGGGTCTGTGTTGGCTTTCTTT.

A few counts support this clone. The V and J genes are TRBV13 and TRBJ1-2; TRBD1 might be the D (5 bases). The CDR3 contains 15 residues. V was clipped by 5 bases and J by 0 bases, with 13 bases between them. Germline V lookup: CDR1 PRHDT, CDR2 FYEKMQ (reference sequence). CDR3 sequence (DNA): TGTGCCAGCAGCCCACGGGACTCAGCTAACTATGGCTACACCTTC. It specifies CASSPRDSANYGYTF.

The V call is TRBV11-2, the J call TRBJ2-7, with TRBD2 matching 10 bases. The length of the CDR3 is 14 residues. The germline V gene has CDR1 SGHAT and CDR2 FQNNGV. V gave up 5 bases and J gave up 3 bases; unmatched junction bases: 4. The CDR3 nucleotides read TGTGCCAGCAGCCGGACTAGCGGTCGCTACGAGCAGTACTTC. Its translation is CASSRTSGRYEQYF.

The V and J genes are TRBV20-1 and TRBJ2-3; D may be TRBD1 (5 bases). Germline V gives CDR1 DFQATT, CDR2 SNEGSKA (reference sequence). V gave up 4 bases and J gave up 5 bases, with 7 bases separating them. The CDR3 is 11 amino acids. The CDR3 loop is CSATQGDTQYF. The CDR3 DNA reads as TGCAGTGCTACTCAGGGAGATACGCAGTATTTT.

This clone ranks as medium-sized. The chain has TRBV7-8 and TRBJ1-2; 7 bases are a match to TRBD1. Trimming cost V 5 bases and J 4 bases; bases outside gene matches: 1. Germline CDR1 reads SGHVS; CDR2 reads FQNEAQ. CDR3 size: 12 residues. The CDR3 region has the DNA TGTGCCAGCAGCCGGGACAGCTATGGCTACACCTTC. Its translation: CASSRDSYGYTF. The variable domain in full, with the rest retrieved from reference TRBV7-8 and TRBJ1-2, is GAGVSQSPRYKVAKRGQDVALRCDPISGHVSLFWYQQALGQGPEFLTYFQNEAQLDKSGLPSDRFFAERPEGSVSTLKIQRTQQEDSAVYLCASSRDSYGYTFGSGTRLTVV.

The V gene is TRBV27, the J gene TRBJ2-5, with D perhaps TRBD1 (6 bases). Looked up from germline, CDR1 is MNHEY and CDR2 is SMNVEV (reference sequence). CDR3 length: 13 amino acids. The ends were cut back, 6 bases at V and 2 bases at J, with 10 bases in the middle. This CDR3 reads CASSWGQQETQYF. The CDR3 DNA follows: TGTGCCAGCAGCTGGGGACAACAAGAGACCCAGTACTTC.